Below, 30 T cell receptor beta chains from the same sample are listed, as sequenced in a study of blood T cell repertoires in COVID-19. Sequenced by immunoSEQ multiplex PCR; TCRdb stores in-frame clones only, minus some. The profile covers approximately 440,000 clones, with 75% to 90% appearing a single time and around 0.7% taken by the ten largest. Sequences were obtained from PBMCs or T cells enriched from blood (not recorded which). Receptor source: a woman aged 18-29 years who had recovered from COVID-19.

For the CDR3, the DNA is TGTGCCAGCAGCTATAGGGGCGCGATCCAAGAGACCCAGTACTTC. Its protein is CASSYRGAIQETQYF. The J gene is TRBJ2-5, the V gene TRBV6-5; weak D call: TRBD1 (5 bases). Germline-derived CDR1 and CDR2 are MNHEY and SVGAGI. This CDR3 is 15 amino acids long. The V and J ends lost 6 bases and 1 base respectively, with 15 bases between them.

CDR3 coding DNA: TGTGCCAGCACCCTACAAGGGGGATCTTCACCCCTCCACTTT. Its protein is CASTLQGGSSPLHF. The chain is built from TRBV28 and TRBJ1-6; tentatively, D is TRBD1 (6 bases). CDR3 length equals 14 residues. V was trimmed by 7 bases and J by 9 bases, leaving 16 bases between them. Germline CDR1 is MDHEN and CDR2 is SYDVKM.

The gene calls are TRBV5-6 and TRBJ1-3; D ambiguous. CDR3 length equals 16 residues. The germline CDR1 and CDR2 sequences are SGHDT and YYEEEE. Trimming stripped 0 bases from V and 1 base from J, with 11 bases between. CDR3 in amino acids: CASSLAGDMSGNTIYF. DNA of the CDR3: TGTGCCAGCAGCTTGGCCGGGGATATGTCTGGAAACACCATATATTTT. The variable domain in full, with the rest retrieved from reference TRBV5-6 and TRBJ1-3, is DAGVTQSPTHLIKTRGQQVTLRCSPKSGHDTVSWYQQALGQGPQFIFQYYEEEERQRGNFPDRFSGHQFPNYSSELNVNALLLGDSALYLCASSLAGDMSGNTIYFGEGSWLTVV.

The CDR3 nucleotides are TGTGCCAGCAGCCCAGCGGGAGGCACTGAAGCTTTCTTT. Amino acid sequence: CASSPAGGTEAFF. The chain carries TRBV11-2 and TRBJ1-1; unclear D gene. V was clipped by 5 bases and J by 4 bases, with 11 bases between them. The CDR3 runs 13 residues. Germline loops: CDR1 SGHAT, CDR2 FQNNGV.

This rearrangement joins TRBV5-1 to TRBJ2-3; TRBD2 matches 11 bases. The CDR3 covers 15 residues. Losses at the gene ends were 2 bases for V and 5 bases for J; bases not matched to a gene: 4. Germline CDR1 and CDR2: SGHRS and YFSETQ. In nucleotides, the CDR3 is TGCGCCAGCAGCTTTGTAGCGGGGGGGCGAGATACGCAGTATTTT. The encoded protein is CASSFVAGGRDTQYF.

The chain recombines TRBV9 with TRBJ1-2; D gene unclear. Trimming shortened V by 3 bases and J by 5 bases, and 17 bases separated the two germline ends. Germline V gene sequence: CDR1 SGDLS, CDR2 YYNGEE. This CDR3 comprises 15 residues. The CDR3 here is CASSGNGMTSYGYTF. CDR3 in DNA: TGTGCCAGCAGCGGGAACGGGATGACTAGTTATGGCTACACCTTC.

The chain combines TRBV28 with TRBJ2-3; D may be TRBD2 (7 bases). The V gene's germline CDR1 is MDHEN and CDR2 SYDVKM. The CDR3 is made up of 17 amino acids. V was trimmed by 3 bases and J by 2 bases, leaving 18 bases between them. CDR3: CASSFEDGGRFTDTQYF. In nucleotides, the CDR3 is TGTGCCAGCAGTTTTGAAGACGGGGGGCGATTCACAGATACGCAGTATTTT.

This clone appeared a single time. The chain has TRBV30 and TRBJ1-1; 8 bases match TRBD1. The CDR3 is 14 amino acids. J lost 6 bases, V lost 7 bases, and 13 bases had no gene match. Germline values: CDR1 GTSNPN, CDR2 SVGIG (reference sequence). The CDR3 spells CASDRGGMSPEAFF. In DNA form, the CDR3 reads TGTGCCTCCGACAGGGGCGGGATGTCCCCTGAAGCTTTCTTT.

The V and J genes are TRBV6-5 and TRBJ2-1; 8 nucleotides match TRBD2. Germline V gives CDR1 MNHEY, CDR2 SVGAGI. The junction had 8 bases not matched to a gene; V was cut back by 2 bases and J by 8 bases. The CDR3 consists of 15 residues. Here the CDR3 reads CASSYTSGGNYEQFF. The CDR3 nucleotides read TGTGCCAGCAGTTACACCTCGGGGGGGAACTATGAGCAGTTCTTC.

This chain connects TRBV9 to TRBJ1-2; 10 nucleotides line up with TRBD1. Per the germline V gene, CDR1 is SGDLS and CDR2 is YYNGEE. Trimming at V came to 0 bases and at J to 3 bases, leaving 17 bases not matched to a gene. The CDR3 is made up of 20 amino acids. The CDR3 nucleotides read TGTGCCAGCAGCGTAGTGGCGGGAAAGACAGGGGGCTCGGAGGACTATGGCTACACCTTC. It specifies CASSVVAGKTGGSEDYGYTF.

The gene calls are TRBV15 and TRBJ2-3; 9 nucleotides line up with TRBD2. The CDR3 is 15 amino acids. In germline, CDR1 is LNHNV, CDR2 YYDKDF (reference sequence). The ends lost 2 bases at V and 2 bases at J; junction bases unmatched: 2. The CDR3 DNA sequence: TGTGCCACCAGCAGACCTAGCGGGGCCACAGATACGCAGTATTTT. Translating it yields CATSRPSGATDTQYF.

This chain links TRBV7-6 with TRBJ1-4; 7 bases match TRBD1. After removal of 2 bases from V and 5 bases from J, the junction contained 5 bases not matched to a gene. CDR1 and CDR2 from the germline V gene are SGHVS and FNYEAQ. The CDR3 length is 15 residues. In DNA form, the CDR3 reads TGTGCCAGCAGCTTACTAGGACAGGTGAATGAAAAACTGTTTTTT. Its protein is CASSLLGQVNEKLFF.

This chain's CDR3 is CASSPPQASGGYTF. The CDR3 DNA reads as TGTGCCAGCAGCCCACCACAGGCGAGCGGGGGCTACACCTTC. The chain has TRBV3-1 (or the pseudogene TRBV3-2) and TRBJ1-2; D is perhaps TRBD1 (5 bases). Germline CDR1 LGHDT, CDR2 YNNKEL (reference sequence). Trimming took off 4 bases at V and 8 bases at J, with 17 bases between the two ends. The CDR3 runs 14 residues.

V gene TRBV6-5 combines with J gene TRBJ1-6, with 8 bases aligning to TRBD1. The CDR3 length is 15 residues. Germline loops: CDR1 MNHEY, CDR2 SVGAGI. The trim removed 10 bases at V and 8 bases at J, leaving 13 bases unmatched. CDR3 nucleotide sequence: TGTGCCACCAGGCCGGGGACAGGCGTTTATTCACCCCTCCACTTT. It codes for CATRPGTGVYSPLHF.

The chain recombines TRBV5-4 with TRBJ2-3, with 7 bases fitting TRBD2. This CDR3 has 15 residues. Per the germline V gene, CDR1 is SGHNT and CDR2 is YYREEE (reference sequence). Germline trimming cut 3 bases from V and 3 bases from J; bases unmatched to any gene: 7. CDR3 in DNA: TGTGCCAGCAGCTGGATGAGCGGGGAGACAGATACGCAGTATTTT. Encoded protein: CASSWMSGETDTQYF.

V gene TRBV12-5 combines with J gene TRBJ2-5; 8 bases line up with TRBD2. Germline V gene lookup returns CDR1 LGHNT and CDR2 FRNRAP. Unmatched junction bases numbered 4, after V lost 0 bases and J lost 4 bases. This CDR3 contains 15 residues. CDR3 sequence (DNA): TGTGCTAGTGGTTTGGTACTCGGGAGGGGAGAGACCCAGTACTTC. Translation gives CASGLVLGRGETQYF.

This clone showed up just a few times. The CDR3 region has the DNA TGCGCCAGCAGCCAACCCGGGGGTAGCTCCTACGAGCAGTACTTC. It encodes CASSQPGGSSYEQYF. The chain combines TRBV4-1 with TRBJ2-7; D is perhaps TRBD2 (6 bases). Germline V gene sequence: CDR1 MGHRA, CDR2 YSYEKL. CDR3 length equals 15 residues. Trimming pared 2 bases from V and 0 bases from J, leaving 11 bases between.

This chain links TRBV4-1 with TRBJ1-5; D gene uncertain. V lost 1 base and J 1 base, leaving 8 bases between the germline ends. Germline-derived CDR1 and CDR2 are MGHRA and YSYEKL. The CDR3 extends over 15 amino acids. The CDR3 sequence is CASSQVSGSNQPQHF. CDR3 nucleotide sequence: TGCGCCAGCAGCCAAGTAAGCGGCAGCAATCAGCCCCAGCATTTT.

This clone was found a few times. Here the CDR3 omits its conserved ending phenylalanine or tryptophan, so a read error is the likely source. The DNA is omitted, as the CDR3 cannot be located on it reliably, and the CDR3 follows TCRdb's listing. The rearrangement joins TRBV1 to TRBJ1-1. TRBV1 is given as a pseudogene. The CDR3 is 9 amino acids in total, end residues counted. The CDR3 protein is CTDQHPVSG.

This clone was counted only a few times. The chain combines TRBV7-2 with TRBJ1-6; D is perhaps TRBD1 (5 bases). V lost 3 bases and J 8 bases, leaving 17 bases between the germline ends. The CDR3 totals 16 residues. In germline, CDR1 is SGHTA, CDR2 FQGNSA. CDR3 residues: CASSFGTMTGDSPLHF. As DNA, the CDR3 is TGTGCCAGCAGCTTTGGGACCATGACGGGAGATTCACCCCTCCACTTT.

On this clone: The sample contains more than one DNA sequence encoding this CDR3. The CDR3 region is CASSLLGEGNEKLFF. CDR3 nucleotides: TGCGCCAGCAGCTTGCTCGGGGAGGGTAATGAAAAACTGTTTTTT. J is TRBJ1-4 and V is TRBV5-1; D gene unclear. The CDR3 sequence is 15 residues long. Germline V gives CDR1 SGHRS, CDR2 YFSETQ. V lost 1 base and J 4 bases, leaving 11 bases between the germline ends. Drawing the rest from reference TRBV5-1 and TRBJ1-4, the complete variable domain is KAGVTQTPRYLIKTRGQQVTLSCSPISGHRSVSWYQQTPGQGLQFLFEYFSETQRNKGNFPGRFSGRQFSNSRSEMNVSTLELGDSALYLCASSLLGEGNEKLFFGSGTQLSVL.

The V and J genes are TRBV2 and TRBJ1-4, with 10 bases aligning to TRBD1. Germline V CDR1 and CDR2: SNHLY, FYNNEI. V was clipped by 11 bases and J by 7 bases; unmatched bases: 7. This CDR3 region has 13 residues. Here the CDR3 DNA reads TGTGCCGCACGACAGGGGGCGCGTGAAAAACTGTTTTTT. Protein sequence: CAARQGAREKLFF.

The gene calls are TRBV18 and TRBJ1-6, with no clear D. V was pared by 6 bases and J by 5 bases, with 14 bases between. The CDR3 spans 15 residues. CDR1 and CDR2 (germline): KGHSH, LQKENI. The CDR3 DNA sequence: TGTGCCAGCTCGCCCCCGTCCGGGGATAATTCACCCCTCCACTTT. Its translation is CASSPPSGDNSPLHF.

J is TRBJ2-5 and V is TRBV5-6, with TRBD2 as a possible D gene (5 bases). The CDR3 length is 17 residues. V was shortened by 0 bases and J by 1 base, with 16 bases between the two germline ends. Per germline, CDR1 SGHDT and CDR2 YYEEEE. As DNA, the CDR3 is TGTGCCAGCAGCTTGGCGGTTGGAGGAAGTATCCAAGAGACCCAGTACTTC. The encoded protein is CASSLAVGGSIQETQYF.

Comments on this clone: Distinct nucleotide sequences in the sample also encode this CDR3. The rearrangement uses TRBV4-1 and TRBJ2-7; D may be TRBD2 (6 bases). Germline loops: CDR1 MGHRA, CDR2 YSYEKL. The CDR3 extends over 14 amino acids. V lost 1 base to trimming and J lost 3 bases, with 10 bases between them. CDR3 in DNA: TGCGCCAGCAGCCAAGCCGGGAGAGACTACGAGCAGTACTTC. Translating it yields CASSQAGRDYEQYF.

The chain couples TRBV7-2 to TRBJ2-7, with D possibly matching TRBD2 (6 bases). The germline CDR1 and CDR2 sequences are SGHTA and FQGNSA. V gave up 5 bases and J gave up 6 bases, with 17 bases separating them. This CDR3 is built from 14 residues. Here the CDR3 DNA reads TGTGCCAGCAGCCCTAGGCGGGAAGCGGCCGAGCAGTACTTC. This gives the protein CASSPRREAAEQYF.

The chain recombines TRBV19 with TRBJ2-5; the D gene is possibly TRBD2 (6 bases). This CDR3 contains 12 residues. CDR1 is LNHDA and CDR2 is SQIVND in the germline V gene (reference sequence). V lost 5 bases and J lost 9, with 13 bases in between. CDR3 protein: CASSPEEGAQYF. CDR3 coding DNA: TGTGCCAGTAGTCCAGAGGAGGGTGCCCAGTACTTC.

V is TRBV4-1 and J is TRBJ2-7, with 7 positions matching TRBD1. The V gene's germline CDR1 is MGHRA and CDR2 YSYEKL. CDR3 length equals 16 residues. Trimming took 2 bases from V and 3 from J; bases not matched to a gene: 10. CDR3 in DNA: TGCGCCAGCAGCCAAATTCCAATCCGGGACAGCTACGAGCAGTACTTC. This gives the protein CASSQIPIRDSYEQYF.

The chain couples TRBV3-1 (or the pseudogene TRBV3-2) to TRBJ2-1, with TRBD2 matching over 8 bases. With 0 bases clipped from V and 7 bases from J, the junction kept 5 bases outside the gene matches. The CDR3 runs to 15 residues. Germline V CDR1 and CDR2: LGHDT, YNNKEL (reference sequence). CDR3 in DNA: TGTGCCAGCAGCCAAGATCTTGGCGGGGGGAATGAGCAGTTCTTC. Its translation is CASSQDLGGGNEQFF.

This clone appeared a few times. The rearrangement joins TRBV30 to TRBJ1-1; the D is unclear. Deletions cut 4 bases from V and 3 bases from J, with 12 bases between. The CDR3 consists of 13 residues. In germline, CDR1 is GTSNPN, CDR2 SVGIG (reference sequence). CDR3 DNA sequence: TGTGCCTGGACTTTTGCGAGGGACACTGAAGCTTTCTTT. Amino acids: CAWTFARDTEAFF. Full variable domain (remainder filled in from reference TRBV30 and TRBJ1-1): SQTIHQWPATLVQPVGSPLSLECTVEGTSNPNLYWYRQAAGRGLQLLFYSVGIGQISSEVPQNLSASRPQDRQFILSSKKLLLSDSGFYLCAWTFARDTEAFFGQGTRLTVV.